This record concerns one T cell receptor beta chain sequence. V lost 4 bases, J lost 8 bases, and 12 bases lay in between. The V gene's germline CDR1 is SGHDT and CDR2 YYEEEE. The CDR3 length is 12 residues. The data originate from a study of blood T cell repertoires in COVID-19. In the study's own analysis: The assay estimated nucleated cells by amplifying reference gene primers. Assay: immunoSEQ multiplex PCR; the TCRdb copy retains only in-frame clones and omits some. The V and J calls and clone size are taken from that table; D and trimming were inferred from the DNA. The table has approximately 94,000 clones, around 90% seen once.

This sequence was found in a woman aged 70-85 years with acute or convalescent COVID-19. Material: peripheral blood. The chain couples TRBV5-6 to TRBJ1-1; D unclear. Here the CDR3 DNA reads TGTGCCAGCAGCCGCCTGGGCGGGGAAGCTTTCTTT. Protein sequence: CASSRLGGEAFF. Full variable domain (remainder filled in from reference TRBV5-6 and TRBJ1-1): DAGVTQSPTHLIKTRGQQVTLRCSPKSGHDTVSWYQQALGQGPQFIFQYYEEEERQRGNFPDRFSGHQFPNYSSELNVNALLLGDSALYLCASSRLGGEAFFGQGTRLTVV.